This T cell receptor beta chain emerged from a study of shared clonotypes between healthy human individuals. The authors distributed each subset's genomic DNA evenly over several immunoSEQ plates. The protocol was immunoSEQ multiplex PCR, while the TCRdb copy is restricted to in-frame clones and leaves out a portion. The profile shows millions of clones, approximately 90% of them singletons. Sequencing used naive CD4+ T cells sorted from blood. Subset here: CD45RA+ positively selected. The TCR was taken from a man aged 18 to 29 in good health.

Here the CDR3 reads CASSTVTGVSDYGYTF. CDR3 DNA sequence: TGTGCCAGCAGTACCGTAACAGGGGTCAGCGACTATGGCTACACCTTC. The chain couples TRBV2 to TRBJ1-2; the match to TRBD1 covers 7 bases. The CDR3 contains 16 residues. Germline V gene data show CDR1 as SNHLY and CDR2 as FYNNEI. J lost 3 bases, V lost 5 bases, and 12 bases had no gene match.